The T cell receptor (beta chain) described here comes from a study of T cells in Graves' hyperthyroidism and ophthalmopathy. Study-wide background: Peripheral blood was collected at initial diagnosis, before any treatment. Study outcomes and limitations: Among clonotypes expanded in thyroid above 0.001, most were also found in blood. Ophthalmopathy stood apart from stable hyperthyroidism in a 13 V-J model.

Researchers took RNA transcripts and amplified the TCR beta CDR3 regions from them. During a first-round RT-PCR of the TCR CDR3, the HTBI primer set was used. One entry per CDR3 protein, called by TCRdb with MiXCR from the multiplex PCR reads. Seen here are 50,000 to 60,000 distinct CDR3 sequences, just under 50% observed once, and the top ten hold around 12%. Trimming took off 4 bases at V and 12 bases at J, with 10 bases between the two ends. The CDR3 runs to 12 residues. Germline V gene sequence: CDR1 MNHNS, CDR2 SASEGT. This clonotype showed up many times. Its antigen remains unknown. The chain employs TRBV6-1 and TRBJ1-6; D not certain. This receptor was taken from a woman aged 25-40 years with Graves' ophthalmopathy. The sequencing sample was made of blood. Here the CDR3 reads CASSASGGPLHF. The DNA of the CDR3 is TGTGCCAGCAGTGCCTCAGGTGGACCCCTCCACTTT.